A single sample gave rise to the 13 T cell receptor beta chains below, sequenced in a study of CXCR3-negative and CXCR3-positive naive CD8 T cells. Carrying UMI labels, the TRB cDNA libraries were prepared through 5' RACE. Using the 5' RACE reads, TCRdb records one entry per CDR3 protein without DNA. The sample holds some 130,000 distinct CDR3 sequences. Their antigens are not known. Study-wide findings and caveats: Naive cells that were CXCR3-positive had more hydrophobic TRB CDR3s (compared with CXCR3-negative naive cells).

Sequenced material: naive CXCR3+ CD8+ T cells from blood. The subset is: CD45RO-CCR7+CD27+CD95- naive CD8+ T cells expressing CXCR3 (TNR3+). The receptor set was obtained from a human donor in good health. Some clones in this sample may be carry-over from other donors' samples.

CDR3 amino acids: CSVETDLQPDTQYF. The genes are TRBV29-1 and TRBJ2-3; TCRdb outputs TRBD2, but without DNA this stays unchecked. This CDR3 spans 14 amino acids. Looked up from germline, CDR1 is SQVTM and CDR2 is ANQGSEA.

CDR3 sequence: CASWGQGREGYGYTF. The rearrangement uses TRBV7-2 and TRBJ1-2; TCRdb reports TRBD1, a call that lacks DNA to check it against. The germline gives CDR1 SGHTA, CDR2 FQGNSA. The CDR3 has 15 residues.

This chain joins TRBV7-6 and TRBJ2-3; TCRdb's D call of TRBD1 is untestable without DNA. This CDR3 has 15 amino acids. Germline V gives CDR1 SGHVS, CDR2 FNYEAQ. CDR3 residues: CASSLGPEETDTQYF.

This chain uses TRBV29-1 with TRBJ2-1. The CDR3 contains 15 residues. CDR1 is SQVTM, CDR2 ANQGSEA, per germline. The CDR3 here is CSVEESSSSYNEQFF.

This chain links TRBV27 with TRBJ2-1; TCRdb selects TRBD2, and the lack of DNA leaves this call unchecked. This CDR3 contains 13 residues. Germline CDR1 reads MNHEY; CDR2 reads SMNVEV (reference sequence). The CDR3 region is CASGTSGYNEQFF.

The chain has TRBV18 and TRBJ2-6. The V gene's germline CDR1 is KGHSH and CDR2 LQKENI. CDR3 length: 14 amino acids. CDR3 sequence: CASSPPSGANVLTF.

The chain joins TRBV7-9 to TRBJ2-3. Germline-derived CDR1 and CDR2 are SEHNR and FQNEAQ (reference sequence). The length of the CDR3 is 13 residues. The CDR3 spells CASSLLSTDTQYF.

This chain links TRBV9 with TRBJ2-1; without DNA, the TCRdb call of TRBD2 cannot be checked. Germline V CDR1 and CDR2: SGDLS, YYNGEE. This CDR3 comprises 14 residues. CDR3 protein: CASSPSAGNNEQFF.

The CDR3 reads CASSSPTSGRTDNEQFF. This rearrangement joins TRBV21-1 to TRBJ2-1; TCRdb's D gene call, TRBD2, goes unchecked for lack of DNA. TRBV21-1 is shown as a pseudogene. The CDR3 spans 17 residues.

This chain joins TRBV7-9 and TRBJ1-1; TCRdb designates TRBD1, a call that cannot be tested without DNA. The germline V gene encodes CDR1 SEHNR and CDR2 FQNEAQ (reference sequence). The CDR3 totals 15 residues. The CDR3 is CASSSVWTGDTEAFF.

This chain uses TRBV29-1 with TRBJ1-2; TCRdb's D call of TRBD1 is untestable without DNA. CDR3 size: 15 residues. Germline V lookup: CDR1 SQVTM, CDR2 ANQGSEA. CDR3 protein: CSVVTPGGPYYGYTF.

CDR3 residues: CASSPRQGKPKKGNEQFF. The rearrangement links TRBV7-7 to TRBJ2-1; TCRdb picks TRBD1, but there is no DNA to check that call. Germline CDR1 SSHAT, CDR2 FNYEAQ (reference sequence). This CDR3 has 18 residues.

This chain joins TRBV5-6 and TRBJ2-4; TCRdb outputs TRBD1, but without DNA this stays unchecked. In germline, CDR1 is SGHDT, CDR2 YYEEEE. The CDR3 runs to 12 residues. CDR3 region: CASSQGGHIQYF.